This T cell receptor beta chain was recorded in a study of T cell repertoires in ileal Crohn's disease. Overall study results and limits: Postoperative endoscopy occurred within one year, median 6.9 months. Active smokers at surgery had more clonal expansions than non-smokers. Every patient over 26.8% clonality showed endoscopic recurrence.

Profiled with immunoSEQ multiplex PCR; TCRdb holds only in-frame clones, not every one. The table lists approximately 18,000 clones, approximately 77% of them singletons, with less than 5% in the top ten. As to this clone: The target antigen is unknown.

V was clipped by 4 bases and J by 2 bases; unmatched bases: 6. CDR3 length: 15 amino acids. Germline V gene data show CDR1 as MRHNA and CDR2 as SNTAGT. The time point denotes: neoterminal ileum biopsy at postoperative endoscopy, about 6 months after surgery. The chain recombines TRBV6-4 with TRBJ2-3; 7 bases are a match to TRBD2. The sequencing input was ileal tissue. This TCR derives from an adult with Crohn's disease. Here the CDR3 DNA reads TGTGCCAGCAGTGCCCTAGCGGCAACCACAGATACGCAGTATTTT. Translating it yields CASSALAATTDTQYF.